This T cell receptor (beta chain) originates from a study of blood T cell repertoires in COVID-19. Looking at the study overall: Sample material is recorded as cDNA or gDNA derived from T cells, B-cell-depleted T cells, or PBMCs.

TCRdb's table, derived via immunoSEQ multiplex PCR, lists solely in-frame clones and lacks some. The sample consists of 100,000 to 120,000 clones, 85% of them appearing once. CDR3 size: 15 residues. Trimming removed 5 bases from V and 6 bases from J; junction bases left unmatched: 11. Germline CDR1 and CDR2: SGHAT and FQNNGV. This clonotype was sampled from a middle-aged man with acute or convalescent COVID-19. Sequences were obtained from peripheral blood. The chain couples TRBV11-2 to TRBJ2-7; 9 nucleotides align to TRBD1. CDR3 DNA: TGTGCCAGCAGCCTCTCCGGGACAGGGAGAGTCGAGCAGTACTTC. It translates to CASSLSGTGRVEQYF.